This T cell receptor beta chain is from a study of blood T cell repertoires in COVID-19. Overall study: Samples of COVID-19 (acute and convalescent) were obtained from the United States, Italy and Spain. The cDNA or gDNA used as material had been derived from T cells, B-cell-depleted T cells, or PBMCs.

Trimming shortened V by 2 bases and J by 0 bases, and 14 bases separated the two germline ends. CDR3 length: 17 amino acids. From germline, CDR1 is MNHEY and CDR2 SVGEGT. Original processing methods: The assay estimated nucleated cells by amplifying reference gene primers. TCRdb's copy holds only in-frame clones and misses some; the assay was immunoSEQ multiplex PCR. V, J and clone size are those of that table, while D and trimming were read from the DNA. Found here are 250,000 to 350,000 clones, roughly nine tenths of them singletons; the top ten hold 2% to 3%. The TCR comes from a man between 18 and 35 years old with active or convalescent COVID-19. The chain uses TRBV6-2 or TRBV6-3 and TRBJ1-5; D not resolved. The specimen sequenced was peripheral blood. CDR3: CASSYVNGRGSNQPQHF. The CDR3 DNA reads as TGTGCCAGCAGTTACGTAAACGGTCGGGGTAGCAATCAGCCCCAGCATTTT.